A single sample gave rise to the 14 T cell receptor beta chains below, sequenced in a study of regulatory T cells in long-lasting Graves disease. iRepertoire HTBI primers and Arm-PCR of CDR3 regions built TCR beta libraries. Using its own MiXCR run on the multiplex PCR reads, TCRdb lists one record per CDR3 protein. The sample records under 400,000 distinct CDR3 sequences, around 15% being singletons. Time point denoted: newly diagnosed GD, antithyroid drugs for less than 3 months. RNA extracted from PBMCs served as the sequencing template. This sample also appeared in a second study, on T cells in Graves' hyperthyroidism and ophthalmopathy.

The material was peripheral blood mononuclear cells (PBMCs), obtained at new diagnosis, from a patient treated with antithyroid drugs. Source of these receptors: a man aged 40-50 years with Graves disease.

Turning to this clonotype: Possible read error: a much larger clone is one base away. The chain is built from TRBV5-1 and TRBJ2-6, with TRBD1 identical over 9 bases. Losses at the gene ends were 7 bases for V and 2 bases for J; bases not matched to a gene: 1. The CDR3 length is 14 residues. Germline V gene data show CDR1 as SGHRS and CDR2 as YFSETQ. The CDR3 sequence: CASRQGAGANVLTF. CDR3 sequence (DNA): TGCGCCAGCCGACAGGGGGCTGGGGCCAACGTCCTGACTTTC.

This clonotype was recorded at least ten times. The CDR3 coding sequence is TGTGCCAGCAGTTTTGTGGCGGGCACAGATACGCAGTATTTT. It is translated as CASSFVAGTDTQYF. The chain joins TRBV28 to TRBJ2-3, with no clear D. The CDR3 is 14 residues long. V shed 3 bases and J shed 1 base, with 8 bases lying between them. The germline CDR1 and CDR2 sequences are MDHEN and SYDVKM.

The chain uses TRBV7-2 and TRBJ1-1, with D unresolved. Germline V gives CDR1 SGHTA, CDR2 FQGNSA. The length of the CDR3 is 14 residues. V lost 5 bases, J lost 0 bases, and 10 bases lay in between. The CDR3 is CASSPTPLNTEAFF. The CDR3 bases are TGTGCCAGCAGCCCTACTCCACTGAACACTGAAGCTTTCTTT.

The chain joins TRBV20-1 to TRBJ2-2; D is undetermined. V lost 4 bases and J lost 1, with 10 bases in between. Looked up from germline, CDR1 is DFQATT and CDR2 is SNEGSKA (reference sequence). The CDR3 extends over 14 amino acids. For the CDR3, the DNA is TGCAGTGCTAATGACATAAAGAACACCGGGGAGCTGTTTTTT. This encodes CSANDIKNTGELFF.

Regarding this clonotype: This may come from a read error, since a much larger clone is one base off. The rearrangement joins TRBV11-1 to TRBJ2-1; D gene uncertain. The germline CDR1 and CDR2 sequences are SGHAT and FQDESV (reference sequence). This CDR3 has 14 amino acids. The CDR3 DNA reads as TGTGCCAGCAGCTTAGAAAGGGTGGTCAATGAGCAGTCCTTC. It yields the protein CASSLERVVNEQSF.

This clonotype was picked up many times. The chain is built from TRBV7-2 and TRBJ1-4; 9 bases map to TRBD1. Germline V gives CDR1 SGHTA, CDR2 FQGNSA. The V and J ends lost 5 bases and 3 bases, in that order; junction bases with no gene match: 4. This CDR3 is built from 15 residues. The CDR3 loop is CASSPQGAANEKLFF. The CDR3 nucleotides read TGTGCCAGCAGCCCACAGGGGGCGGCTAATGAAAAACTGTTTTTT.

The chain links TRBV19 to TRBJ1-5; D may be TRBD1 (5 bases). CDR1 is LNHDA, CDR2 SQIVND, per germline (reference sequence). The germline V and J ends were trimmed by 5 bases and 2 bases, with 19 bases remaining between them. The CDR3 covers 17 residues. The CDR3 here is CASSHPPGTQGNQPQHF. Here the CDR3 DNA reads TGTGCCAGTAGTCACCCCCCAGGGACCCAGGGCAATCAGCCCCAGCATTTT.

This clonotype was counted many times. The rearrangement joins TRBV5-5 to TRBJ2-5; 9 bases align to TRBD2. V trimming: 4 bases; J trimming: 6 bases; junction bases outside the gene matches: 13. Per germline, CDR1 SGHKS and CDR2 YYEKEE (reference sequence). The CDR3 has 16 residues. The chain's CDR3 is CASSPHGGGGAKTQYF. The CDR3 DNA follows: TGTGCCAGCAGCCCGCATGGGGGCGGGGGGGCGAAGACCCAGTACTTC.

This clonotype was seen many times. CDR3 amino acids: CASSRGGAQPQHF. The CDR3 DNA follows: TGTGCCAGCAGTAGAGGGGGCGCCCAGCCCCAGCATTTT. This chain uses TRBV3-1 with TRBJ1-5, with 7 bases lining up with TRBD1. Germline loops: CDR1 LGHDT, CDR2 YNNKEL (reference sequence). V shed 6 bases, J shed 7 bases, and the junction held 6 bases outside the gene matches. The CDR3 spans 13 residues. Filled out from reference TRBV3-1 and TRBJ1-5, the complete variable domain reads DTAVSQTPKYLVTQMGNDKSIKCEQNLGHDTMYWYKQDSKKFLKIMFSYNNKELIINETVPNRFSPKSPDKAHLNLHINSLELGDSAVYFCASSRGGAQPQHFGDGTRLSIL.

About this clonotype: At one end, the junction sequence differs from germline, possibly due to a read error. The chain links TRBV5-1 to TRBJ1-3, with 7 bases that match TRBD1. Germline V gives CDR1 SGHRS, CDR2 YFSETQ. The length of the CDR3 is 15 residues. CDR3: CAGSTTGTHGNTIYF. CDR3 nucleotide sequence: TGCGCCGGCAGCACGACAGGGACCCATGGAAACACCATATATTTT.

Turning to this clonotype: A much larger clone is a single base away; this may be a read error. The chain couples TRBV20-1 to TRBJ2-3; possibly TRBD1 for D (6 bases). CDR1 is DFQATT, CDR2 SNEGSKA, per germline (reference sequence). The CDR3 loop spans 14 amino acids. The CDR3 region is CSVRMGALWDTQYF. CDR3 coding DNA: TGCAGTGTTAGAATGGGGGCCCTATGGGATACGCAGTATTTT.

This clonotype was counted at least ten times. J is TRBJ2-7 and V is TRBV25-1; 8 bases match TRBD2. The V gene end was trimmed by 3 bases and the J gene end by 3 bases; junction bases not matched to a gene: 13. The CDR3 length is 17 residues. Germline lookup yields CDR1 MGHDK and CDR2 SYGVNS. CDR3: CASSDTFGEGTSYEQYF. The DNA for the CDR3 is TGTGCCAGCAGTGACACTTTTGGGGAGGGGACTAGCTACGAGCAGTACTTC.

V and J are TRBV10-3 and TRBJ2-5; D not resolved. CDR3 length: 13 amino acids. Germline CDR1 and CDR2: ENHRY and SYGVKD. V was clipped by 2 bases and J by 5 bases, with 9 bases between them. Here the CDR3 DNA reads TGTGCCATCAGTGAGACGGCACGGGAGACCCAGTACTTC. It specifies CAISETARETQYF.

In this sample, this clonotype turned up many times. The genes are TRBV28 and TRBJ2-7; D perhaps matches TRBD1 (6 bases). The CDR3 loop spans 15 amino acids. Trimming took 3 bases from V and 0 from J, leaving 12 bases between them. Per germline, CDR1 MDHEN and CDR2 SYDVKM. The CDR3, as DNA: TGTGCCAGCAGTTTCGGAGACAGGAGCTCCTACGAGCAGTACTTC. Its protein product is CASSFGDRSSYEQYF.